The clone carrying this TCR beta chain came up a few times. Its antigen is as yet unknown. This CDR3 spans 13 amino acids. V gave up 4 bases and J gave up 3 bases, with 7 bases separating them. Germline values: CDR1 LGHNA, CDR2 YSLEER. The data stem from a study of response to subunit inactivated influenza vaccine. The study's findings and limits: The authors suggested that few new T cells are recruited per seasonal influenza vaccination.

Each CDR3 protein gets one entry after TCRdb re-called the RT-PCR reads with MiXCR. The sample yields about 650,000 distinct CDR3 sequences, around 15% seen once. The chain joins TRBV4-3 to TRBJ1-5; D is undetermined. The clonotype comes from a man aged 50 or older who received an inactivated influenza vaccine. The sample here was PBMCs from blood, taken around 14 days before vaccination. Here the CDR3 DNA reads TGCGCCAGCAGCCTCCAGATCAATCAGCCCCAGCATTTT. Amino acids: CASSLQINQPQHF.